The clone carrying this TCR beta chain was counted ten times or more. Its target is not known. Germline CDR1 SNHLY, CDR2 FYNNEI. Trimming removed 6 bases from V and 8 bases from J, with 22 bases in between. The CDR3 consists of 15 residues. This sample's treatment: PENTA 11 planned treatment interruption arm or continuous ART arm. This record belongs to a study of HIV-infected children after antiretroviral therapy interruption. RNA-based 3' RACE libraries used unique molecular identifiers. TCRdb used MiXCR to reprocess the 3' RACE reads, holding one entry per CDR3 protein. The sample includes about 89,000 distinct CDR3 sequences, less than 7% of them seen just once. General observations from the study: Minor non-naive CD45RA+ populations, like EMRA or stem memory, might contaminate naive sorts. The Gini coefficient of naive CD4+ repertoires rose, returning to baseline by 3 years.

The clonotype originates from a pool of human donors with HIV. This sequence joins TRBV2 and TRBJ1-2; tentative D call: TRBD1 (5 bases). The source was CD45RA+ CD4+ T cells from PBMCs, pooled from several time points, collected from a donor given antiretroviral therapy, either interrupted or continuous. Specified subset: naive CD4+ CD45RA+ CD45RO- T cells. Written as DNA, the CDR3 is TGTGCCAGCAGCAATACTAACCAGGGCGGGAGAGGCTACACCTTC. Translated: CASSNTNQGGRGYTF.